This T cell receptor (beta chain) was sequenced during a study of PD-L1 blockade in urothelial cancer. The V gene end was trimmed by 2 bases and the J gene end by 2 bases; junction bases not matched to a gene: 3. The CDR3 sequence is 14 residues long. The germline V gene has CDR1 SGHRS and CDR2 YFSETQ. Time point defined: peripheral blood 6 weeks after treatment start. Locally advanced or metastatic urothelial carcinoma was present in patients. Assay: immunoSEQ multiplex PCR; the TCRdb copy retains only in-frame clones and omits some. The profile covers tens of thousands of clones, with roughly 90% appearing a single time and around 11% taken by the ten largest.

The specimen was PBMCs, collected around atezolizumab (anti-PD-L1) treatment. The source of this sequence is a man aged 60 to 69 with urothelial cancer. V usage is TRBV5-1 and J usage is TRBJ1-1; 7 bases fit TRBD1. The CDR3 reads CASSLQGRNTEAFF. The DNA for the CDR3 is TGCGCCAGCAGCTTACAGGGGAGAAACACTGAAGCTTTCTTT.